Listed here is a single T cell receptor beta chain. The data were obtained in a study of blood T cell repertoires in COVID-19. The wider study: Sites across the United States, Italy and Spain contributed samples from acute and convalescent COVID-19. Sources were T cells, B-cell-depleted T cells, or PBMCs; the material itself was cDNA or gDNA.

Patients in Seattle were enrolled during active infection, then followed longitudinally. In the original processing: Nucleated cell number was recorded as an estimate derived from reference gene primer amplification. The repertoire was sequenced with immunoSEQ multiplex PCR; TCRdb's copy has only in-frame clones and lacks some. That table supplies the V and J calls and clone size; D and trimming were determined from the DNA. The sample lists tens of thousands of clones, approximately 90% seen once, with roughly 3.8% in the top ten. Trimming at V came to 6 bases and at J to 6 bases, leaving 15 bases not matched to a gene. The CDR3 consists of 16 residues. Germline loops: CDR1 MNHEY, CDR2 SVGEGT.

The chain joins TRBV6-2 or TRBV6-3 to TRBJ2-7; TRBD2 agrees at 9 bases. This sequence was found in a man aged 40-49 years with COVID-19, enrolled during active disease. Sequenced material: peripheral blood. CDR3 sequence reads: CASSDEEAGGPFEQYF. Here the CDR3 DNA reads TGTGCCAGCAGCGACGAGGAGGCGGGAGGGCCGTTCGAGCAGTACTTC.